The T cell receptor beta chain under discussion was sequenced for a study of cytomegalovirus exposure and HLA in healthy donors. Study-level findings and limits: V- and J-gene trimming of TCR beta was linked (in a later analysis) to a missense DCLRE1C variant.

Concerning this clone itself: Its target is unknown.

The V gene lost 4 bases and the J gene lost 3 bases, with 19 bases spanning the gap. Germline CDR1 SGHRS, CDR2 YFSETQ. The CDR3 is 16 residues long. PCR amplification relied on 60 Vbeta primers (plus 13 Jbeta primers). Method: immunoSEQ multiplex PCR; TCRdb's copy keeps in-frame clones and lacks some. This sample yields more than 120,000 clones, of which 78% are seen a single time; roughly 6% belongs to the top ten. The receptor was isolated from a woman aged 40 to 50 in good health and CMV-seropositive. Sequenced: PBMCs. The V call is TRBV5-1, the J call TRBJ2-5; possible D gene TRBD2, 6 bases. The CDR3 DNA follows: TGCGCCAGCAGCACCCAACCCGGGACTGATGAAGAGACCCAGTACTTC. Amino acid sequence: CASSTQPGTDEETQYF.